A single sample gave rise to the 29 T cell receptor beta chains below, sequenced in a study of T-cell reconstitution after alpha-beta-depleted transplantation in children. Unique molecular identifiers were incorporated when the TCRbeta library was constructed. TCRdb ran MiXCR on the PCR reads and lists one entry per CDR3 protein. The table shows about 980,000 distinct CDR3 sequences, with 25% to 35% occurring only once. This specimen consisted of PBMCs, mostly from graft donor cells, obtained 360 days after TCRalphabeta/CD19-depleted stem cell transplant. These receptors all stem from a boy in the first two years of life who had a stem cell transplant for SCID, so the T cells may come from the graft donor.

This clonotype has a count of ten or more. The chain joins TRBV5-1 to TRBJ2-7, with a possible D match to TRBD1 (5 bases). Trimming took 3 bases from V and 2 from J, leaving 24 bases between them. The CDR3 covers 18 residues. Germline loops: CDR1 SGHRS, CDR2 YFSETQ. The CDR3 is CASSSDLTVDEGTYEQYF. The CDR3 coding sequence is TGCGCCAGCAGCTCGGACCTGACAGTAGACGAAGGGACCTACGAGCAGTACTTC.

The rearrangement joins TRBV29-1 to TRBJ2-7; D not certain. V dropped 6 bases and J dropped 5 bases, with 14 bases sitting between them. The germline V gene encodes CDR1 SQVTM and CDR2 ANQGSEA. The CDR3 totals 12 residues. Here the CDR3 reads CSVEVRRDEQYF. CDR3 DNA sequence: TGCAGCGTCGAGGTTCGCCGGGACGAGCAGTACTTC.

The rearrangement links TRBV28 to TRBJ2-5; tentatively, D is TRBD1 (5 bases). CDR1 and CDR2 (germline): MDHEN, SYDVKM. The CDR3 has 16 residues. V was trimmed by 4 bases and J by 0 bases, leaving 15 bases between them. CDR3 region: CASSSSQGQDQETQYF. In DNA, the CDR3 is TGTGCCAGCAGTTCCTCGCAGGGCCAGGACCAAGAGACCCAGTACTTC.

The chain combines TRBV5-1 with TRBJ2-1, with a possible D match to TRBD2 (6 bases). CDR3 length equals 16 residues. V lost 2 bases, J lost 0 bases, and 12 bases lay in between. Germline V gene data show CDR1 as SGHRS and CDR2 as YFSETQ. This CDR3 reads CASSFGLANSYNEQFF. The CDR3 bases are TGCGCCAGCAGCTTTGGGCTAGCGAACTCCTACAATGAGCAGTTCTTC.

A few counts support this clonotype. The chain recombines TRBV28 with TRBJ2-7, with a tentative D call TRBD1 (6 bases). This CDR3 comprises 15 residues. V dropped 3 bases and J dropped 0 bases, with 12 bases sitting between them. Germline CDR1 reads MDHEN; CDR2 reads SYDVKM. The CDR3 reads CASSFARGNSYEQYF. The DNA for the CDR3 is TGTGCCAGCAGTTTTGCGAGGGGGAACTCCTACGAGCAGTACTTC.

V and J are TRBV12-3 or TRBV12-4 and TRBJ2-5; 8 bases line up with TRBD2. The CDR3 runs to 15 residues. J was trimmed by 2 bases and V by 6 bases; bases with no gene match: 8. This chain's CDR3 is CASRETSVGQETQYF. The CDR3 DNA follows: TGTGCCAGCAGGGAGACTAGCGTGGGGCAAGAGACCCAGTACTTC.

The chain employs TRBV6-1 and TRBJ1-5; tentative D call: TRBD1 (5 bases). Per the germline V gene, CDR1 is MNHNS and CDR2 is SASEGT. V lost 0 bases to trimming and J lost 6 bases, with 12 bases between them. The CDR3 totals 15 residues. The CDR3 DNA follows: TGTGCCAGCAGTGAAGCGCTAGGGGACTTTCAGCCCCAGCATTTT. Translating it yields CASSEALGDFQPQHF.

The chain is built from TRBV7-6 and TRBJ2-5; the match to TRBD1 covers 9 bases. The CDR3 loop spans 17 amino acids. Germline assignment: CDR1 SGHVS and CDR2 FNYEAQ. The trim removed 1 base at V and 5 bases at J, leaving 11 bases unmatched. The CDR3 is CASSLGGQGRLGETQYF. The CDR3 DNA is TGTGCCAGCAGCTTAGGGGGACAGGGACGATTGGGCGAGACCCAGTACTTC.

This clonotype was detected only a few times. The chain joins TRBV12-3 or TRBV12-4 to TRBJ1-4, with D tentatively TRBD1 (6 bases). V lost 7 bases and J lost 9, with 18 bases in between. The CDR3 totals 14 residues. The CDR3 region is CASTWGGRGQKLFF. The CDR3 DNA follows: TGTGCCAGCACCTGGGGGGGGCGAGGGCAAAAACTGTTTTTT.

There are a few counts of this clonotype. This chain connects TRBV2 to TRBJ2-7, with 9 positions matching TRBD1. CDR1 SNHLY and CDR2 FYNNEI come from the germline V gene. With 8 bases clipped from V and 6 bases from J, the junction kept 11 bases outside the gene matches. CDR3 size: 14 residues. Here the CDR3 DNA reads TGTGCCAGCTGTTCGGGACAGGGTATTTGCGAGCAGTACTTC. It is translated as CASCSGQGICEQYF.

This chain joins TRBV20-1 and TRBJ2-1; 10 nucleotides match TRBD2. CDR1 and CDR2 from the germline V gene are DFQATT and SNEGSKA (reference sequence). This CDR3 region has 15 residues. Trimming cost V 3 bases and J 8 bases; bases outside gene matches: 10. CDR3 bases: TGCAGTGCTAGGTCAAGCGGGGGGGCCAGGGATGAGCAGTTCTTC. This sequence encodes CSARSSGGARDEQFF.

The sample holds a few counts of this clonotype. CDR3 sequence (DNA): TGTGCCAGCAGCGCTGTGTCGAGCAGGGGGGCCGGGGAGCTGTTTTTT. Translation gives CASSAVSSRGAGELFF. The rearrangement links TRBV9 to TRBJ2-2; TRBD1 might be the D (7 bases). CDR3 size: 16 residues. Trimming stripped 3 bases from V and 6 bases from J, with 18 bases between. Germline V gene data show CDR1 as SGDLS and CDR2 as YYNGEE.

This clonotype was seen a few times. The rearrangement joins TRBV28 to TRBJ2-2, with 9 bases identical to TRBD2. Germline loops: CDR1 MDHEN, CDR2 SYDVKM. The CDR3 runs 15 residues. The trim removed 7 bases at V and 1 base at J, leaving 4 bases unmatched. For the CDR3, the DNA is TGTGCCAGCAATAGCGGGGGCCTGAACACCGGGGAGCTGTTTTTT. Residues: CASNSGGLNTGELFF. Together with reference TRBV28 and TRBJ2-2, the CDR3 gives the full variable domain: DVKVTQSSRYLVKRTGEKVFLECVQDMDHENMFWYRQDPGLGLRLIYFSYDVKMKEKGDIPEGYSVSREKKERFSLILESASTNQTSMYLCASNSGGLNTGELFFGEGSRLTVL.

This clonotype has a handful of counts. The genes are TRBV12-3 or TRBV12-4 and TRBJ2-1; 8 nucleotides line up with TRBD2. V shed 4 bases and J 3 bases; nucleotides not matched to a gene: 8. The CDR3 length is 16 residues. The CDR3 reads CASSSQAGVNYNEQFF. DNA of the CDR3: TGTGCCAGCAGTTCCCAAGCGGGGGTCAACTACAATGAGCAGTTCTTC.

This clonotype was detected only a few times. The V call is TRBV5-1, the J call TRBJ2-5; D call uncertain. This CDR3 has 15 amino acids. CDR1 is SGHRS, CDR2 YFSETQ, per germline. Between the trimmed V and J ends, which lost 0 bases and 0 bases, there was a span of 9 bases. CDR3 DNA: TGCGCCAGCAGCTTGGTTTCCGGACACCAAGAGACCCAGTACTTC. This translates into CASSLVSGHQETQYF.

This clonotype was counted a few times. V usage is TRBV5-1 and J usage is TRBJ2-2; no firm D call. The V gene's germline CDR1 is SGHRS and CDR2 YFSETQ. With 4 bases removed from V and 4 bases from J, the gap between germline ends came to 8 bases. This CDR3 has 13 amino acids. The CDR3: CASSGPITGELFF. The CDR3, as DNA: TGCGCCAGCAGCGGGCCCATCACCGGGGAGCTGTTTTTT.

J is TRBJ2-7 and V is TRBV7-2, with D possibly TRBD2 on 6 matching bases. This CDR3 spans 15 amino acids. Looked up from germline, CDR1 is SGHTA and CDR2 is FQGNSA. Between the trimmed V and J ends, which lost 1 base and 3 bases, there was a span of 13 bases. The CDR3 nucleotides are TGTGCCAGCAGCTTAGGGATCGGGCGGGGCTACGAGCAGTACTTC. Amino acid sequence: CASSLGIGRGYEQYF.

The chain couples TRBV12-3 or TRBV12-4 to TRBJ2-5; the D gene is possibly TRBD2 (5 bases). The ends were cut back, 1 base at V and 4 bases at J, with 10 bases in the middle. This CDR3 is built from 14 residues. The CDR3 here is CASSLVRVGETQYF. The CDR3, as DNA: TGTGCCAGCAGTTTAGTGCGGGTGGGAGAGACCCAGTACTTC.

The chain has TRBV9 and TRBJ2-5; TRBD1 is a possible D gene (6 bases). The CDR3 has 14 residues. Trimming stripped 4 bases from V and 4 bases from J, with 14 bases between. From germline, CDR1 is SGDLS and CDR2 YYNGEE. CDR3 coding DNA: TGTGCCAGCAGCTCCCAGGGGCTCGGAGAGACCCAGTACTTC. Residues: CASSSQGLGETQYF.

This clonotype was observed a few times. The chain links TRBV9 to TRBJ2-7, with 12 bases that match TRBD2. Germline-derived CDR1 and CDR2 are SGDLS and YYNGEE. V was clipped by 4 bases and J by 2 bases; unmatched bases: 13. This CDR3 spans 18 amino acids. This chain's CDR3 is CASSPVSSTSGGTYEQYF. CDR3 sequence (DNA): TGTGCCAGCAGCCCGGTGAGTTCCACTAGCGGGGGGACCTACGAGCAGTACTTC.

This clonotype occurred a few times. This sequence joins TRBV12-3 or TRBV12-4 and TRBJ2-1; D gene ambiguous. The ends were cut back, 5 bases at V and 0 bases at J, with 14 bases in the middle. The CDR3 runs 16 residues. Written as DNA, the CDR3 is TGTGCCAGCAGTGCGACAACACGTTTCTCCTACAATGAGCAGTTCTTC. Residues: CASSATTRFSYNEQFF.

The V call is TRBV5-1, the J call TRBJ2-5; 7 bases line up with TRBD1. V lost 4 bases, J lost 4 bases, and 10 bases stayed unmatched. CDR1 is SGHRS, CDR2 YFSETQ, per germline. The CDR3 loop spans 15 amino acids. CDR3 loop: CASSPGTEGGETQYF. The CDR3 nucleotides read TGCGCCAGCAGCCCGGGGACAGAAGGAGGAGAGACCCAGTACTTC.

This clonotype was observed a few times. This chain joins TRBV4-1 and TRBJ1-5; no reliable D call. The length of the CDR3 is 17 residues. Germline V gene lookup returns CDR1 MGHRA and CDR2 YSYEKL. V was cut by 0 bases and J by 6 bases, with 18 bases left in between. CDR3 region: CASSQEAGLGGIQPQHF. CDR3 DNA sequence: TGCGCCAGCAGCCAAGAGGCCGGCTTAGGTGGTATTCAGCCCCAGCATTTT.

This clonotype was seen at least ten times. The rearrangement links TRBV12-3 or TRBV12-4 to TRBJ2-7; 8 bases are shared with TRBD2. V lost 3 bases, J lost 0 bases, and 4 bases stayed unmatched. This CDR3 comprises 15 residues. As DNA, the CDR3 is TGTGCCAGCAGTTTCTTAGCGGGGTCCTCCTACGAGCAGTACTTC. Encoded protein: CASSFLAGSSYEQYF.

This clonotype has more than one count but fewer than ten. This rearrangement joins TRBV18 to TRBJ2-5; D is possibly TRBD2 (5 bases). Trimming took 3 bases from V and 4 from J, leaving 18 bases between them. The germline CDR1 and CDR2 sequences are KGHSH and LQKENI. This CDR3 region has 16 residues. The CDR3: CASSPTIVNEGETQYF. In DNA, the CDR3 is TGTGCCAGCTCACCGACGATAGTTAATGAGGGAGAGACCCAGTACTTC.

The genes are TRBV27 and TRBJ2-3; 7 positions match TRBD2. The CDR3 covers 14 residues. Germline V gene data show CDR1 as MNHEY and CDR2 as SMNVEV (reference sequence). V was clipped by 4 bases and J by 2 bases; unmatched bases: 3. CDR3 in amino acids: CASSWGGPTDTQYF. DNA of the CDR3: TGTGCCAGCAGTTGGGGGGGACCCACAGATACGCAGTATTTT.

The rearrangement uses TRBV6-5 and TRBJ1-1, with 9 bases fitting TRBD1. The length of the CDR3 is 16 residues. Germline V gene lookup returns CDR1 MNHEY and CDR2 SVGAGI. J gave up 5 bases and V 4 bases, and 11 bases lay outside the gene matches. The CDR3 loop is CASSSQPGQGRTEAFF. The CDR3 DNA follows: TGTGCCAGCAGTTCCCAACCGGGACAGGGTCGAACTGAAGCTTTCTTT.

In its sample, this clonotype was seen a few times. The rearrangement links TRBV5-1 to TRBJ2-2, with D possibly matching TRBD1 (5 bases). Germline V CDR1 and CDR2: SGHRS, YFSETQ. V lost 6 bases and J 1 base, leaving 16 bases between the germline ends. CDR3 length equals 16 residues. CDR3 sequence reads: CASTLLPGMNTGELFF. The CDR3 DNA reads as TGCGCCAGCACCCTCTTGCCAGGGATGAACACCGGGGAGCTGTTTTTT. Combining the CDR3 with reference TRBV5-1 and TRBJ2-2 gives the whole variable domain KAGVTQTPRYLIKTRGQQVTLSCSPISGHRSVSWYQQTPGQGLQFLFEYFSETQRNKGNFPGRFSGRQFSNSRSEMNVSTLELGDSALYLCASTLLPGMNTGELFFGEGSRLTVL.

This clonotype was found a few times. The chain carries TRBV20-1 and TRBJ2-7; 8 bases match TRBD2. V was clipped by 5 bases and J by 4 bases; unmatched bases: 13. This CDR3 has 15 amino acids. The germline gives CDR1 DFQATT, CDR2 SNEGSKA (reference sequence). The CDR3 loop is CSAVPPRSGGYEQYF. As DNA, the CDR3 is TGCAGTGCTGTACCCCCTAGGAGCGGGGGATACGAGCAGTACTTC.